The rows below give T cell receptor beta chains drawn from one sample of a study of T cell repertoires in cytomegalovirus infection. TCRdb reprocessed the reads via MiXCR and lists one record per CDR3 protein. The table lists approximately 500,000 distinct CDR3 sequences, around 11% of them singletons, with roughly a tenth in the top ten. The sequenced sample was PBMCs. The receptors shown here come from a human donor in good health (CMV status not recorded). Some clones in this sample may be carry-over from other donors' samples. The CDR3 runs from the conserved cysteine through the conserved F or W. The order of the fields is CDR3 protein, CDR3 DNA, V gene, clone size, D gene, J gene. The D gene is left open where the match is weak. Size is omitted from some rows. Given values are once, few, many or a class for expanded clones.

cdr3_aa: CACQGSVPYEQYF; cdr3_nt: TGTGCCTGCCAGGGATCCGTACCCTACGAGCAGTACTTC; v_call: TRBV28; clone_size: -; d_call: -; j_call: TRBJ2-7
cdr3_aa: CSARVPAGRAYNEQFF; cdr3_nt: TGCAGTGCTAGAGTCCCGGCGGGGAGGGCCTACAATGAGCAGTTCTTC; v_call: TRBV20-1; clone_size: many; d_call: TRBD2; j_call: TRBJ2-1
cdr3_aa: CASSEQRGDGYTF; cdr3_nt: TGCGCCAGCAGTGAGCAGAGGGGTGATGGCTACACCTTC; v_call: TRBV10-1; clone_size: many; d_call: -; j_call: TRBJ1-2
cdr3_aa: CASGFPGGTGVSYNEQFF; cdr3_nt: TGTGCTAGTGGTTTCCCGGGAGGGACAGGGGTTTCCTACAATGAGCAGTTCTTC; v_call: TRBV12-5; clone_size: many; d_call: TRBD1; j_call: TRBJ2-1
cdr3_aa: CASIRNTGELFF; cdr3_nt: TGTGCCAGCATTAGGAACACCGGGGAGCTGTTTTTT; v_call: TRBV6-1; clone_size: many; d_call: -; j_call: TRBJ2-2
cdr3_aa: CASRQRGSGKGETQYF; cdr3_nt: TGTGCCAGCAGGCAAAGAGGGAGCGGGAAAGGAGAGACCCAGTACTTC; v_call: TRBV3-1; clone_size: few; d_call: TRBD2; j_call: TRBJ2-5
cdr3_aa: CASSQFRTSEKLFF; cdr3_nt: TGTGCCAGCAGCCAATTCCGTACGTCGGAAAAACTGTTTTTT; v_call: TRBV3-1; clone_size: -; d_call: -; j_call: TRBJ1-4
cdr3_aa: CSLWMEREGLNEQFF; cdr3_nt: TGCAGTTTATGGATGGAGCGGGAGGGCCTAAATGAGCAGTTCTTC; v_call: TRBV20-1; clone_size: many; d_call: TRBD2; j_call: TRBJ2-1
cdr3_aa: CASSERSGRDYGYTF; cdr3_nt: TGTGCCAGCAGCGAGAGGAGTGGGCGCGACTATGGCTACACCTTC; v_call: TRBV9; clone_size: few; d_call: -; j_call: TRBJ1-2
cdr3_aa: CATSDFTLAGAGQQFF; cdr3_nt: TGTGCCACCAGTGATTTCACTCTAGCGGGGGCCGGGCAGCAGTTCTTC; v_call: TRBV24-1; clone_size: -; d_call: TRBD2; j_call: TRBJ2-1
cdr3_aa: CASSPPETGGTEAFF; cdr3_nt: TGTGCCAGCTCACCACCGGAAACAGGGGGCACTGAAGCTTTCTTT; v_call: TRBV18; clone_size: many; d_call: TRBD1; j_call: TRBJ1-1
cdr3_aa: CAIGVRPQETQYF; cdr3_nt: TGTGCCATCGGGGTTAGACCTCAAGAGACCCAGTACTTC; v_call: TRBV10-3; clone_size: many; d_call: -; j_call: TRBJ2-5
cdr3_aa: CASSIGGDRDETQYF; cdr3_nt: TGTGCCAGTAGTATAGGGGGAGACAGGGACGAGACCCAGTACTTC; v_call: TRBV19; clone_size: many; d_call: TRBD1; j_call: TRBJ2-5
cdr3_aa: CATSFTSTRTDTQYF; cdr3_nt: TGTGCCACCAGCTTTACTAGCACGCGCACAGATACGCAGTATTTT; v_call: TRBV15; clone_size: many; d_call: -; j_call: TRBJ2-3
cdr3_aa: CASSWDSSYGFTF; cdr3_nt: TGCGCCAGCAGCTGGGACAGTTCCTATGGCTTCACCTTC; v_call: TRBV5-1; clone_size: -; d_call: TRBD1; j_call: TRBJ1-2
cdr3_aa: CSALGRTRNTGELFF; cdr3_nt: TGCAGTGCTCTGGGACGGACGAGGAACACCGGGGAGCTGTTTTTT; v_call: TRBV20-1; clone_size: few; d_call: -; j_call: TRBJ2-2
cdr3_aa: CASSLGKNSNQPQHF; cdr3_nt: TGTGCCAGCAGTTTAGGGAAGAATAGCAATCAGCCCCAGCATTTT; v_call: TRBV12-3/TRBV12-4; clone_size: many; d_call: -; j_call: TRBJ1-5
cdr3_aa: CASSSGTRNQPQHF; cdr3_nt: TGTGCCAGCAGCTCTGGGACGAGGAATCAGCCCCAGCATTTT; v_call: TRBV7-8; clone_size: many; d_call: -; j_call: TRBJ1-5
cdr3_aa: CAITGSSGNTIYF; cdr3_nt: TGTGCCATCACAGGGAGCTCTGGAAACACCATATATTTT; v_call: TRBV10-3; clone_size: many; d_call: -; j_call: TRBJ1-3
cdr3_aa: CAIREGDGYTF; cdr3_nt: TGTGCCATCAGGGAGGGAGATGGCTACACCTTC; v_call: TRBV10-3; clone_size: many; d_call: -; j_call: TRBJ1-2
cdr3_aa: CASSPRVSSYNSPLHF; cdr3_nt: TGTGCCAGCAGCCCGAGGGTTAGCTCCTATAATTCACCCCTCCACTTT; v_call: TRBV27; clone_size: few; d_call: -; j_call: TRBJ1-6
cdr3_aa: CASSYQTALNTGELFF; cdr3_nt: TGCGCCAGCAGCTATCAGACAGCTCTGAACACCGGGGAGCTGTTTTTT; v_call: TRBV5-1; clone_size: few; d_call: -; j_call: TRBJ2-2
cdr3_aa: CASRPTGMRNQPQHF; cdr3_nt: TGTGCCAGCAGACCCACAGGCATGCGCAATCAGCCCCAGCATTTT; v_call: TRBV28; clone_size: few; d_call: -; j_call: TRBJ1-5
cdr3_aa: CSARFRGGGDEQYF; cdr3_nt: TGCAGTGCTAGATTCAGGGGTGGCGGTGACGAGCAGTACTTC; v_call: TRBV20-1; clone_size: -; d_call: -; j_call: TRBJ2-7
cdr3_aa: CASSQDGPGGMNTEAFF; cdr3_nt: TGCGCCAGCAGCCAAGATGGTCCTGGAGGGATGAACACTGAAGCTTTCTTT; v_call: TRBV4-1; clone_size: many; d_call: -; j_call: TRBJ1-1
cdr3_aa: CASSIAGTGDTEAFF; cdr3_nt: TGTGCCAGCAGCATAGCCGGGACAGGGGACACTGAAGCTTTCTTT; v_call: TRBV12-3/TRBV12-4; clone_size: once; d_call: TRBD1; j_call: TRBJ1-1
cdr3_aa: CASSPGTGGANGYTF; cdr3_nt: TGTGCCAGCAGTCCCGGGACAGGGGGCGCGAATGGCTACACCTTC; v_call: TRBV12-3/TRBV12-4; clone_size: many; d_call: TRBD1; j_call: TRBJ1-2
cdr3_aa: CASSPHRGAGYNEQFF; cdr3_nt: TGTGCCAGCAGCCCCCACAGGGGCGCGGGTTACAATGAGCAGTTCTTC; v_call: TRBV28; clone_size: many; d_call: TRBD1; j_call: TRBJ2-1
cdr3_aa: CASSLAGDYGYTF; cdr3_nt: TGTGCCAGCAGCTTAGCGGGGGACTATGGCTACACCTTC; v_call: TRBV7-2; clone_size: many; d_call: -; j_call: TRBJ1-2
cdr3_aa: CSASPLGGTSGSRAPYNEQFF; cdr3_nt: TGCAGTGCTAGTCCCCTGGGTGGGACTAGCGGGAGTAGGGCTCCATACAATGAGCAGTTCTTC; v_call: TRBV20-1; clone_size: few; d_call: TRBD2; j_call: TRBJ2-1